Shown below are 7 T cell receptor beta chains from a single sample sequenced in a study of cytotoxic CD8 clonotypes in ibrutinib-treated CLL. Clones were read by immunoSEQ multiplex PCR, and TCRdb kept only the in-frame ones, dropping some. The data hold under 300,000 clones, with about 72% observed a single time. The sample consisted of PBMCs, taken at disease progression, from a patient treated with ibrutinib. These receptor sequences come from a human donor with chronic lymphocytic leukemia.

CDR3 coding DNA: TGTGCCAGCAAAATGTACGGGAGAAGCACAGATACGCAGTATTTT. It is translated as CASKMYGRSTDTQYF. The chain recombines TRBV7-3 with TRBJ2-3; the D gene is possibly TRBD2 (6 bases). The CDR3 is 15 residues long. Germline V gene lookup returns CDR1 SGHTA and CDR2 FQGTGA. Trimming cost V 7 bases and J 0 bases, with 14 bases left between them.

The chain joins TRBV11-2 to TRBJ1-6; D unclear. The ends were cut back, 5 bases at V and 11 bases at J, with 10 bases in the middle. Per germline, CDR1 SGHAT and CDR2 FQNNGV. There are 12 residues in the CDR3. The CDR3 reads CASSPGIAPLHF. Written as DNA, the CDR3 is TGTGCCAGCAGCCCCGGTATAGCACCCCTCCACTTT.

The V call is TRBV10-2, the J call TRBJ2-4, with a possible D match to TRBD1 (5 bases). With 2 bases removed from V and 2 bases from J, the gap between germline ends came to 7 bases. The CDR3 length is 14 residues. Germline V CDR1 and CDR2: WSHSY, SAAADI. The CDR3, as DNA: TGCGCCAGCAGTGAGCAGGGTCCCAAAAACATTCAGTACTTC. It codes for CASSEQGPKNIQYF.

CDR3 coding DNA: TGCAGCGTTGAAGTGGGGGCTGAAGCTTTCTTT. Amino acid sequence: CSVEVGAEAFF. V gene TRBV29-1 combines with J gene TRBJ1-1, with D possibly TRBD1 on 5 matching bases. The germline V gene has CDR1 SQVTM and CDR2 ANQGSEA. Trimming shortened V by 1 base and J by 6 bases, and 6 bases separated the two germline ends. The CDR3 sequence is 11 residues long.

The sample holds a few counts of this clone. This chain joins TRBV9 and TRBJ1-2; D is unresolved. CDR3 length: 15 amino acids. V lost 0 bases to trimming and J lost 6 bases, with 15 bases between them. Germline V gene sequence: CDR1 SGDLS, CDR2 YYNGEE. The CDR3 DNA is TGTGCCAGCAGCGTAGGTGGCATAGTACCCCATGGCTACACCTTC. Translated: CASSVGGIVPHGYTF.

The chain uses TRBV7-2 and TRBJ2-7; TRBD1 might be the D (6 bases). CDR3 length: 13 amino acids. In germline, CDR1 is SGHTA, CDR2 FQGNSA. V was pared by 5 bases and J by 2 bases, with 10 bases between. CDR3 DNA sequence: TGTGCCAGCAGCCAGGGGTCCCCCTACGAGCAGTACTTC. It yields the protein CASSQGSPYEQYF.

The rearrangement joins TRBV5-4 to TRBJ2-7, with a weak D call TRBD1 (5 bases). This CDR3 has 15 residues. The V gene's germline CDR1 is SGHNT and CDR2 YYREEE (reference sequence). V lost 1 base and J 0 bases, leaving 11 bases between the germline ends. Written as DNA, the CDR3 is TGTGCCAGCAGCTTGTTTGGCAGGGCCTCCTACGAGCAGTACTTC. As protein: CASSLFGRASYEQYF.